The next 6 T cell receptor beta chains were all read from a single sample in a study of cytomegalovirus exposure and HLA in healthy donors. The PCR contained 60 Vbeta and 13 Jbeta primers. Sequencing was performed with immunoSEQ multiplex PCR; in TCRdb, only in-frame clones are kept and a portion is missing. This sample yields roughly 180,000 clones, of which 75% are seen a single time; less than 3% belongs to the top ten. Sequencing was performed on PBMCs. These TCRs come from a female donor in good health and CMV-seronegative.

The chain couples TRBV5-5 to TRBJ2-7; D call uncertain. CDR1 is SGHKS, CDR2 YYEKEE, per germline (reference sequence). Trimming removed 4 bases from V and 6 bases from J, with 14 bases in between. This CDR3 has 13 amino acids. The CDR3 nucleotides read TGTGCCAGCAGCACGGCACCCGGCGGCGAGCAGTACTTC. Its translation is CASSTAPGGEQYF.

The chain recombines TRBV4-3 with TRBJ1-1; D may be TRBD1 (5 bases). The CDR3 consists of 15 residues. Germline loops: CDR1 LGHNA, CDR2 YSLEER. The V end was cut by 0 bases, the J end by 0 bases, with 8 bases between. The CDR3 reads CASSQEAGMNTEAFF. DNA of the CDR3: TGCGCCAGCAGCCAAGAGGCAGGGATGAACACTGAAGCTTTCTTT.

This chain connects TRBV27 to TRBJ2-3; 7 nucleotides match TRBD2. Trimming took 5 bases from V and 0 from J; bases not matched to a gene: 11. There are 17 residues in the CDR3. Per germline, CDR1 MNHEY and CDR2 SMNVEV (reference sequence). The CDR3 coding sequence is TGTGCCAGCAGTCCTGTTTCCGGGAGGCCGAGCACAGATACGCAGTATTTT. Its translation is CASSPVSGRPSTDTQYF.

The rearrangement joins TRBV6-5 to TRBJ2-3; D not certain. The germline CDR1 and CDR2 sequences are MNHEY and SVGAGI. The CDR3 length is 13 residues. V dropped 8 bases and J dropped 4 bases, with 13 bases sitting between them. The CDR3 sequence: CASSRVRADTQYF. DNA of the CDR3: TGTGCCAGCTCCCGGGTTCGGGCAGATACGCAGTATTTT.

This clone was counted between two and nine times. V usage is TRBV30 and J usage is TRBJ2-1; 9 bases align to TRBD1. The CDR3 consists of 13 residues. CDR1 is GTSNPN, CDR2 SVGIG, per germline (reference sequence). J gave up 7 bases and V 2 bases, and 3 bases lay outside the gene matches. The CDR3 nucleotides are TGTGCCTGGAGTCTAGGGACAGGGAATGAGCAGTTCTTC. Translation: CAWSLGTGNEQFF.

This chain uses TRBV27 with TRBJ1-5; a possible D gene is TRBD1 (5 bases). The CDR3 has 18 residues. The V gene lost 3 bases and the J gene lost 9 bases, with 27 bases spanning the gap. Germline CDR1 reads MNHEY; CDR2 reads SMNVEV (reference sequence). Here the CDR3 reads CASSFPVGLTRWTRPQHF. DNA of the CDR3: TGTGCCAGCAGTTTCCCCGTGGGACTGACGCGGTGGACCCGGCCCCAGCATTTT.